This passage covers 24 T cell receptor beta chains from one sample sequenced in a study of cytomegalovirus exposure and HLA in healthy donors. Primers: 60 Vbeta forward and 13 Jbeta reverse. Only in-frame clones appear in the TCRdb table, and some are missing; sequencing was by immunoSEQ multiplex PCR. The sample yields approximately 190,000 clones, approximately 82% seen once. Input material: PBMCs. These receptors all come from a woman younger than 35 in good health and CMV-seropositive.

The genes are TRBV27 and TRBJ2-5; no clear D gene. Germline assignment: CDR1 MNHEY and CDR2 SMNVEV (reference sequence). The CDR3 covers 15 residues. The V end lost 3 bases, the J end lost 4 bases, and 15 bases lay between the germline ends. CDR3 amino acids: CASSFAALSGETQYF. CDR3 nucleotide sequence: TGTGCCAGCAGTTTTGCTGCCCTGTCGGGAGAGACCCAGTACTTC.

V is TRBV19 and J is TRBJ1-6; D not resolved. V dropped 2 bases and J dropped 8 bases, with 16 bases sitting between them. Germline V gene sequence: CDR1 LNHDA, CDR2 SQIVND (reference sequence). The CDR3 is 16 residues long. The DNA of the CDR3 is TGTGCCAGTAGTATAAGAGGGTTCGAGGCGGATTCACCCCTCCACTTT. It yields the protein CASSIRGFEADSPLHF.

CDR3 amino acids: CASSSTQQTSGGEETQYF. The CDR3 DNA follows: TGTGCCAGCAGCTCAACCCAACAGACTAGCGGGGGAGAGGAGACCCAGTACTTC. The chain employs TRBV13 and TRBJ2-5, with 12 bases aligning to TRBD2. CDR1 and CDR2 from the germline V gene are PRHDT and FYEKMQ (reference sequence). This CDR3 is 18 amino acids long. The V segment lost 4 bases and the J segment 5 bases; nucleotides outside the gene matches: 14.

This clone was found a few times. The chain links TRBV6-4 to TRBJ2-1; 9 bases line up with TRBD2. Germline V gene lookup returns CDR1 MRHNA and CDR2 SNTAGT. Trimming cost V 0 bases and J 4 bases; bases outside gene matches: 4. The CDR3 is made up of 16 amino acids. This CDR3 reads CASSDSGGGEYNEQFF. The CDR3 bases are TGTGCCAGCAGTGACTCTGGCGGGGGGGAATACAATGAGCAGTTCTTC.

V and J are TRBV5-5 and TRBJ2-6; TRBD1 agrees at 7 bases. The J segment lost 2 bases and the V segment lost 3 bases, leaving 8 bases of the junction unmatched. CDR3 length: 17 residues. Germline loops: CDR1 SGHKS, CDR2 YYEKEE (reference sequence). Here the CDR3 DNA reads TGTGCCAGCAGCTCCAACCCGACAGGGACTGGGGCCAACGTCCTGACTTTC. Translated: CASSSNPTGTGANVLTF.

The chain combines TRBV29-1 with TRBJ1-1; perhaps TRBD1 as D (6 bases). The CDR3 runs 13 residues. The V end was cut by 7 bases, the J end by 5 bases, with 17 bases between. Germline loops: CDR1 SQVTM, CDR2 ANQGSEA. This CDR3 reads CSAPGATRTEAFF. The CDR3 nucleotides are TGCAGCGCCCCAGGGGCAACGAGAACTGAAGCTTTCTTT.

V gene TRBV2 combines with J gene TRBJ1-4, with a tentative D call TRBD1 (5 bases). Germline loops: CDR1 SNHLY, CDR2 FYNNEI. This CDR3 region has 14 residues. Trimming cost V 10 bases and J 2 bases, with 14 bases left between them. CDR3 region: CATLRRGTNEKLFF. CDR3 DNA sequence: TGTGCCACCCTTCGTAGGGGTACTAATGAAAAACTGTTTTTT. The full variable domain, with the rest looked up from reference TRBV2 and TRBJ1-4, is EPEVTQTPSHQVTQMGQEVILRCVPISNHLYFYWYRQILGQKVEFLVSFYNNEISEKSEIFDDQFSVERPDGSNFTLKIRSTKLEDSAMYFCATLRRGTNEKLFFGSGTQLSVL.

This clone was counted only a few times. The V and J genes are TRBV5-4 and TRBJ1-2; TRBD1 matches at 7 bases. The V gene end was trimmed by 5 bases and the J gene end by 4 bases; junction bases not matched to a gene: 14. The CDR3 is made up of 16 amino acids. Germline V gives CDR1 SGHNT, CDR2 YYREEE (reference sequence). The CDR3: CASRDRGTAGGYGYTF. The CDR3 region has the DNA TGTGCCAGCAGGGACCGTGGGACAGCCGGGGGCTATGGCTACACCTTC.

The genes are TRBV6-5 and TRBJ2-4; 7 nucleotides match TRBD2. Germline V gives CDR1 MNHEY, CDR2 SVGAGI. The ends lost 4 bases at V and 2 bases at J; junction bases unmatched: 8. The CDR3 contains 16 residues. CDR3 sequence reads: CASSSGGDGPKNIQYF. CDR3 DNA sequence: TGTGCCAGCAGTTCGGGGGGTGATGGTCCCAAAAACATTCAGTACTTC.

The chain recombines TRBV4-3 with TRBJ1-1; 8 bases align to TRBD1. The V gene end was trimmed by 3 bases and the J gene end by 6 bases; junction bases not matched to a gene: 3. CDR3 length equals 13 residues. Per the germline V gene, CDR1 is LGHNA and CDR2 is YSLEER. The CDR3 loop reads CASSHDRGAEAFF. As DNA, the CDR3 is TGCGCCAGCAGCCATGACAGGGGAGCTGAAGCTTTCTTT.

This clone was counted only a few times. V is TRBV5-4 and J is TRBJ1-1; D is possibly TRBD1 (5 bases). Deletions cut 3 bases from V and 10 bases from J, with 13 bases between. The CDR3 sequence is 12 residues long. Per the germline V gene, CDR1 is SGHNT and CDR2 is YYREEE (reference sequence). This CDR3 reads CASSSGGVLAFF. The CDR3 DNA follows: TGTGCCAGCAGCTCGGGAGGGGTGCTAGCTTTCTTT.

The rearrangement links TRBV15 to TRBJ2-7; 7 bases line up with TRBD1. V shed 3 bases and J 0 bases; nucleotides not matched to a gene: 5. The CDR3 consists of 15 residues. The V gene's germline CDR1 is LNHNV and CDR2 YYDKDF (reference sequence). The CDR3 DNA is TGTGCCACCAGCAGGGAGTCAGGGGGCTCCTACGAGCAGTACTTC. Its protein product is CATSRESGGSYEQYF.

As to this clone: Other DNA sequences of this sample code for an identical CDR3. This chain links TRBV5-4 with TRBJ1-3, with a weak D call TRBD1 (5 bases). Trimming pared 1 base from V and 4 bases from J, leaving 21 bases between. CDR1 and CDR2 (germline): SGHNT, YYREEE (reference sequence). The CDR3 sequence is 18 residues long. CDR3 residues: CASSLLDTARSRGNTIYF. The CDR3 DNA reads TGTGCCAGCAGCTTGTTGGACACCGCGCGCTCTCGGGGAAACACCATATATTTT.

In DNA form, the CDR3 reads TGTGCCAGTAGTACCAGACAGGGTACCTACACCGGGGAGCTGTTTTTT. Encoded protein: CASSTRQGTYTGELFF. The rearrangement links TRBV19 to TRBJ2-2; 7 positions agree with TRBD1. CDR1 and CDR2 from the germline V gene are LNHDA and SQIVND (reference sequence). The CDR3 covers 16 residues. With 4 bases clipped from V and 3 bases from J, the junction kept 8 bases outside the gene matches.

The rearrangement links TRBV5-1 to TRBJ1-6; a possible D gene is TRBD1 (6 bases). CDR3 length: 14 residues. The ends were cut back, 3 bases at V and 7 bases at J, with 11 bases in the middle. Germline CDR1 reads SGHRS; CDR2 reads YFSETQ. CDR3 nucleotide sequence: TGCGCCAGCAGCTCAGACGGACAGAATTCACCCCTCCACTTT. It codes for CASSSDGQNSPLHF.

The chain uses TRBV27 and TRBJ1-6; 7 nucleotides line up with TRBD1. V lost 8 bases to trimming and J lost 2 bases; unmatched junction nucleotides: 12. There are 17 residues in the CDR3. Germline V lookup: CDR1 MNHEY, CDR2 SMNVEV (reference sequence). The CDR3 DNA follows: TGTGCCAGCCCCCAGGGGACAGTTACTGCCTATAATTCACCCCTCCACTTT. This sequence encodes CASPQGTVTAYNSPLHF.

This chain connects TRBV29-1 to TRBJ2-7; 9 bases line up with TRBD1. The CDR3 is made up of 12 amino acids. CDR1 is SQVTM, CDR2 ANQGSEA, per germline. Germline trimming cut 6 bases from V and 6 bases from J; bases unmatched to any gene: 6. This CDR3 is CSVGRTGVEQYF. CDR3 DNA sequence: TGCAGCGTAGGACGGACAGGGGTCGAGCAGTACTTC.

This rearrangement joins TRBV7-6 to TRBJ2-7; the D gene is possibly TRBD1 (6 bases). Trimming removed 5 bases from V and 3 bases from J, with 17 bases in between. Germline CDR1 is SGHVS and CDR2 is FNYEAQ. CDR3 length: 15 amino acids. The CDR3 reads CASSPAGVFGYEQYF. The CDR3 DNA reads TGTGCCAGCAGCCCGGCAGGGGTGTTTGGCTACGAGCAGTACTTC.

J is TRBJ2-7 and V is TRBV9; the D gene is possibly TRBD1 (5 bases). Trimming took 0 bases from V and 0 from J, leaving 7 bases between them. Germline loops: CDR1 SGDLS, CDR2 YYNGEE. CDR3 length equals 14 residues. The chain's CDR3 is CASSVEDTSYEQYF. The CDR3 region has the DNA TGTGCCAGCAGCGTAGAGGACACCTCCTACGAGCAGTACTTC.

This chain joins TRBV7-9 and TRBJ2-7; TRBD2 might be the D (6 bases). The germline CDR1 and CDR2 sequences are SEHNR and FQNEAQ (reference sequence). V shed 4 bases and J shed 2 bases, with 15 bases lying between them. This CDR3 region has 15 residues. The CDR3 DNA follows: TGTGCCAGCAGCTGGGCGGGGAGCCCACCCTACGAGCAGTACTTC. Translated: CASSWAGSPPYEQYF.

V gene TRBV6-5 combines with J gene TRBJ2-2; weak D call: TRBD1 (5 bases). V was pared by 6 bases and J by 5 bases, with 13 bases between. CDR3 size: 14 residues. From germline, CDR1 is MNHEY and CDR2 SVGAGI. The CDR3 spells CASRHKGETGELFF. CDR3 DNA sequence: TGTGCCAGCAGACATAAAGGGGAAACCGGGGAGCTGTTTTTT.

The chain has TRBV6-5 and TRBJ1-3, with TRBD1 matching 8 bases. V lost 8 bases and J lost 3; bases outside the gene matches: 9. Germline values: CDR1 MNHEY, CDR2 SVGAGI. The CDR3 covers 15 residues. CDR3 DNA sequence: TGTGCCAGCGGGAAACAGGGGGGAGGTGGAAACACCATATATTTT. It codes for CASGKQGGGGNTIYF.

This chain links TRBV30 with TRBJ2-5; possible D gene TRBD1, 6 bases. This CDR3 contains 13 residues. The V gene lost 2 bases and the J gene lost 4 bases, with 11 bases spanning the gap. Germline V gene sequence: CDR1 GTSNPN, CDR2 SVGIG (reference sequence). The CDR3 DNA is TGTGCCTGGAGTTGGGGGCCAGGAGAGACCCAGTACTTC. Translation: CAWSWGPGETQYF.

This sequence joins TRBV2 and TRBJ1-6, with 7 positions matching TRBD1. The trim removed 6 bases at V and 7 bases at J, leaving 9 bases unmatched. This CDR3 is built from 15 residues. The V gene's germline CDR1 is SNHLY and CDR2 FYNNEI. DNA for the CDR3: TGTGCCAGCAGCGACAGGGTCCCGGTAAATTCACCCCTCCACTTT. Its protein product is CASSDRVPVNSPLHF.